These T cell receptor beta chains were read from a single sample in a study of shared clonotypes between healthy human individuals. The assay was immunoSEQ multiplex PCR, and TCRdb's table has in-frame clones only and misses some. The table lists about 1.1 million clones, approximately 78% of them singletons. Material for sequencing was memory CD4+ T cells from PBMCs. Source of these receptors: a man younger than 35 in good health. Some clones in this sample may be carry-over from other donors' samples. The CDR3 runs from the conserved cysteine through the conserved F or W. A D gene is named only where the DNA matches it firmly. Clone size is stated in some rows and not others, as once, few, many or a class when expanded.

TRBJ1-1,TRBV30,few,11,.,TGTGCCTGGGGAGGATCGACTGAAGCTTTCTTT,CAWGGSTEAFF
TRBJ2-1,TRBV4-3,.,16,.,TGCGCCAGCAGCCTCAACCCGGCGGCTACCTACAATGAGCAGTTCTTC,CASSLNPAATYNEQFF
TRBJ2-1,TRBV7-3,.,16,TRBD1,TGTGCCAGCAGCCCCCACAGGGGCGAGGTCTACAATGAGCAGTTCTTC,CASSPHRGEVYNEQFF
TRBJ2-5,TRBV7-2,few,16,TRBD2,TGTGCCAGCAGCTTAGGACTAGCGGGAGGGCGCGAGACCCAGTACTTC,CASSLGLAGGRETQYF
TRBJ2-6,TRBV4-2,.,19,TRBD1,TGTGCCAGCAGCCCTACGACAGGGAGAAGGGGAGCTGGGGCCAACGTCCTGACTTTC,CASSPTTGRRGAGANVLTF
TRBJ2-5,TRBV6-5,.,13,.,TGTGCCAGCATGTCCGGGTACCAAGAGACCCAGTACTTC,CASMSGYQETQYF
TRBJ2-1,TRBV5-6,.,15,TRBD2,TGTGCCAGCAGCTTGGGAGGGAGGGGTGACAATGAGCAGTTCTTC,CASSLGGRGDNEQFF
TRBJ2-2,TRBV19,.,15,TRBD1,TGTGCCAGTAGTATATCAGGGGGCAGAACCGGGGAGCTGTTTTTT,CASSISGGRTGELFF
TRBJ2-7,TRBV7-8,.,14,TRBD1,TGTGCCAGCAGCTTAGACCGGGACAGTGCGGAGCAGTACTTC,CASSLDRDSAEQYF
TRBJ2-1,TRBV5-4,.,13,.,TGTGCCAGCAGCTTGGACTGGGGCGGTGAGCAGTTCTTC,CASSLDWGGEQFF
TRBJ2-6,TRBV7-2,.,16,.,TGTGCCAGCAGCCCCCGGACAGCCGGAGGGGCCAACGTCCTGACTTTC,CASSPRTAGGANVLTF
TRBJ1-2,TRBV29-1,.,13,TRBD1,TGCAGCGTTGAAAGGGACAGGAAACTGGGCTACACCTTC,CSVERDRKLGYTF
TRBJ2-6,TRBV7-2,.,17,.,TGTGCCAGCAGCTCGTCGGGACGGACCTCTGGGGCCAACGTCCTGACTTTC,CASSSSGRTSGANVLTF
TRBJ2-7,TRBV7-8,.,12,TRBD2,TGTGCCAGCAGCCAGGCTTTAGGGACTAGCTTTTTC,CASSQALGTSFF
TRBJ2-1,TRBV7-2,.,19,TRBD2,TGTGCCAGCAGCTTTATAGCTAGCGGGAGGGCAAGCTCCTACAATGAGCAGTTCTTC,CASSFIASGRASSYNEQFF
TRBJ2-1,TRBV6-6,few,13,.,TGTGCCAGCAGTCCCAGGGTTTACAATGAGCAGTTCTTC,CASSPRVYNEQFF
TRBJ1-3,TRBV9,.,16,.,TGTGCCAGCAGCGTATCGTTTGGGAGGCCTGGAAACACCATATATTTT,CASSVSFGRPGNTIYF
TRBJ2-7,TRBV12-5,few,14,.,TGTGCTAGTGGTCCCGACACTGCCGTCTACGAGCAGTACTTC,CASGPDTAVYEQYF
TRBJ2-1,TRBV2,.,15,TRBD2,TGTGCCAGCAGTGTGACTAGCGGTCCGTTCAATGAGCAGTTCTTC,CASSVTSGPFNEQFF
TRBJ2-3,TRBV29-1,.,15,.,TGCAGCGTTGATCTGGCCGCAAGCGGCACAGATACGCAGTATTTT,CSVDLAASGTDTQYF
TRBJ2-1,TRBV11-2,.,16,TRBD2,TGTGCCAGCAGCTTCCAACTAGCGGGAGCGCCCGCTGAGCAGTTCTTC,CASSFQLAGAPAEQFF
TRBJ1-2,TRBV15,once,15,.,TGTGCCACCAGCAGAGGTCCCGACTGGAAGGCTGGCTACACCTTC,CATSRGPDWKAGYTF
TRBJ2-3,TRBV28,.,17,TRBD2,TGTGCCAGCAGACTCCTTATTAGGGAGGGAAGCCCAGATACGCAGTATTTT,CASRLLIREGSPDTQYF
TRBJ2-5,TRBV18,.,14,.,TGTGCCAGCTCACCCGGACAGCCCCAAGAGACCCAGTACTTC,CASSPGQPQETQYF
TRBJ2-3,TRBV29-1,.,14,.,TGCAGCGTTGGCGTGGCGGCAGACACAGATACGCAGTATTTT,CSVGVAADTDTQYF
TRBJ2-1,TRBV9,.,13,.,TGTGCCAGCAGCGTAGCGAACTACAATGAGCAGTTCTTC,CASSVANYNEQFF
TRBJ1-2,TRBV28,.,14,.,TGTGCCAGCAGTTTATATCTGGGAAACTATGGCTACACCTTC,CASSLYLGNYGYTF
TRBJ2-6,TRBV2,.,15,.,TGTGCCAGCAGTTACAGCCATTCTGGGGCCAACGTCCTGACTTTC,CASSYSHSGANVLTF
TRBJ2-7,TRBV7-2,.,15,.,TGTGCCAGCAGCTTCGGGCTCCGGACAGTCTACGAGCAGTACTTC,CASSFGLRTVYEQYF
TRBJ2-3,TRBV18,.,16,TRBD1,TGTGCCAGCTCACCAATTGAGGGGGCCGGGACAGATACGCAGTATTTT,CASSPIEGAGTDTQYF
TRBJ2-1,TRBV9,once,15,TRBD2,TGTGCCAGCAGCCCCACTAGCGGGAGGTGGGGTGAGCAGTTCTTC,CASSPTSGRWGEQFF
TRBJ2-7,TRBV5-5,once,16,TRBD1,TGTGCCAGCAGCTTGGCCCGTCGACAGGGGAGGCACGAGCAGTACTTC,CASSLARRQGRHEQYF
TRBJ2-4,TRBV30,.,12,TRBD2,TGTGCGGGACTAGCGTCCAAAAACATTCAGTACTTC,CAGLASKNIQYF
TRBJ2-7,TRBV9,few,15,.,TGTGCCAGCAGCGTAGTCCCGGGACCGGCCTACGAGCAGTACTTC,CASSVVPGPAYEQYF
TRBJ2-1,TRBV18,.,10,.,TGTGCCAGCTCACTTAATGAGCAGTTCTTC,CASSLNEQFF
TRBJ2-5,TRBV5-1,.,14,.,TGCGCCAGCAGCTTGGGATCACTCCAAGAGACCCAGTACTTC,CASSLGSLQETQYF
TRBJ2-7,TRBV21-1,.,12,.,TGTGCCAGCAGGGGCAGGGGCTACGAGCAGTACTTC,CASRGRGYEQYF
TRBJ2-1,TRBV15,.,18,TRBD2,TGTGCCACCAGCAGATCGTCCCTAGCGGGAGTATTCTACAATGAGCAGTTCTTC,CATSRSSLAGVFYNEQFF
TRBJ2-3,TRBV5-1,.,14,.,TGCGCCAGCAGCTTGGAGCCCAGCACAGATACGCAGTATTTT,CASSLEPSTDTQYF
TRBJ2-2,TRBV9,.,18,.,TGTGCCAGCAGCGTAGCCCCCCAGGGGGGCAGAGCCACCGGGGAGCTGTTTTTT,CASSVAPQGGRATGELFF
TRBJ1-3,TRBV4-2,.,18,.,TGTGCCAGCAGCCAAGATCTCGATTGGGTGACGGCTGGAAACACCATATATTTT,CASSQDLDWVTAGNTIYF
TRBJ2-2,TRBV6-1,.,13,TRBD1,TGTGCCAGCAGGGGGACAGTGGGCCGGGAGCTGTTTTTT,CASRGTVGRELFF
TRBJ1-2,TRBV2,.,15,TRBD1,TGTGCCAGCAGGTACAGACAGGGACTTAACTATGGCTACACCTTC,CASRYRQGLNYGYTF
TRBJ1-6,TRBV5-8,.,16,.,TGTGCCAGCAGCTTGGCTTCAGGGATGAATAATTCACCCCTCCACTTT,CASSLASGMNNSPLHF
TRBJ2-2,TRBV27,few,16,.,TGTGCCAGCAGTTCAAACCCCCCGACAGGCACCGGGGAGCTGTTTTTT,CASSSNPPTGTGELFF
TRBJ2-7,TRBV7-2,.,15,.,TGTGCCAGCAGATTGGAGGGAGTTCGGGACCACGAGCAGTACTTC,CASRLEGVRDHEQYF
TRBJ2-1,TRBV7-2,.,13,.,TGTGCCAGCAGCCTCCTAGTCGTTAATGAGCAGTTCTTC,CASSLLVVNEQFF
TRBJ2-1,TRBV28,.,15,TRBD2,TGTGCCAGCAGCCCGACTAGCGGACGAGTCCATGAGCAGTTCTTC,CASSPTSGRVHEQFF
TRBJ2-4,TRBV28,.,15,.,TGTGCCAGCAGTCCCCGGGGCCTAGCCAAAAACATTCAGTACTTC,CASSPRGLAKNIQYF
TRBJ1-5,TRBV30,few,13,.,TGTGCCTGGTCCGCAGATAGCAATCAGCCCCAGCATTTT,CAWSADSNQPQHF
TRBJ2-3,TRBV25-1,.,17,TRBD2,TGTGCCAGCAGCAAGAGACGGGTAGCGGGAGGGGCAGATACGCAGTATTTT,CASSKRRVAGGADTQYF
TRBJ2-3,TRBV28,.,12,.,TGTGCCAGCAGCGGGTCCAAAGATACGCAGTATTTT,CASSGSKDTQYF
TRBJ1-4,TRBV2,.,14,TRBD1,TGTGCCAGCAGTCGGACAGGGGCTAATGAAAAACTGTTTTTT,CASSRTGANEKLFF